These 26 T cell receptor beta chains came from one sample sequenced in a study of regulatory T cells in long-lasting Graves disease. Libraries of TCR beta came from iRepertoire HTBI primers plus Arm-PCR of CDR3 regions. TCRdb independently ran MiXCR on the multiplex PCR reads; one entry per CDR3 protein. The sample holds 400,000 to 500,000 distinct CDR3 sequences, roughly 21% seen once. Time point noted: persistent/refractory GD, antithyroid drugs over 5 years with positive TRAb. Preparation of the TCR library used RNA extracted from PBMCs. The sample was peripheral blood mononuclear cells (PBMCs), taken when the disease was refractory, from a patient treated with antithyroid drugs. The receptor set was obtained from a female donor with Graves disease.

This clonotype was counted many times. The junction departs from the called germline gene at one end, perhaps through a read error. V gene TRBV5-1 combines with J gene TRBJ2-5, with 7 positions matching TRBD2. The CDR3 is 15 amino acids. The germline V gene encodes CDR1 SGHRS and CDR2 YFSETQ. DNA for the CDR3: TGTGCCAGCAGTTTGGCTAGCGGAACCCAAGAGACCCAGTACTTC. This encodes CASSLASGTQETQYF. The entire variable domain, with the rest obtained from reference TRBV5-1 and TRBJ2-5, is as follows: KAGVTQTPRYLIKTRGQQVTLSCSPISGHRSVSWYQQTPGQGLQFLFEYFSETQRNKGNFPGRFSGRQFSNSRSEMNVSTLELGDSALYLCASSLASGTQETQYFGPGTRLLVL.

There are many counts of this clonotype. The J gene is TRBJ1-4, the V gene TRBV5-1, with TRBD1 matching 8 bases. V lost 3 bases, J lost 8 bases, and 6 bases stayed unmatched. The CDR3 sequence is 14 residues long. Germline lookup yields CDR1 SGHRS and CDR2 YFSETQ. DNA for the CDR3: TGCGCCAGCAGCTCCGGACAGGGTTACGAAAAACTGTTTTTT. Its translation is CASSSGQGYEKLFF.

This clonotype has at least ten counts. The J gene is TRBJ2-7, the V gene TRBV7-3; D is ambiguous. Trimming took off 5 bases at V and 8 bases at J, with 16 bases between the two ends. This CDR3 contains 13 residues. Germline V lookup: CDR1 SGHTA, CDR2 FQGTGA. In DNA form, the CDR3 reads TGTGCCAGCAGCCTTCATTTCCTATCTAAGCAGTACTTC. Translating it yields CASSLHFLSKQYF.

This clonotype occurred a few times. J is TRBJ2-7 and V is TRBV12-3 or TRBV12-4, with TRBD1 matching 9 bases. V was pared by 5 bases and J by 5 bases, with 10 bases of the junction left unmatched. The CDR3 is 15 amino acids. This chain's CDR3 is CASSLRDREGDEQYF. The CDR3 nucleotides are TGTGCCAGCAGTCTCCGGGACAGGGAAGGGGACGAGCAGTACTTC.

A word on this clonotype: A much larger clone lies one base from this, so it may be a read error. J is TRBJ2-7 and V is TRBV6-1, with TRBD2 as a possible D gene (5 bases). V dropped 7 bases and J dropped 8 bases, with 12 bases sitting between them. In germline, CDR1 is MNHNS, CDR2 SASEGT. This CDR3 is built from 11 residues. This CDR3 is CASIGLFKQYF. The CDR3 nucleotides are TGTGCCAGCATAGGACTTTTCAAGCAGTACTTC.

The chain has TRBV29-1 and TRBJ2-1; 7 bases are shared with TRBD2. Per germline, CDR1 SQVTM and CDR2 ANQGSEA. The CDR3 is 14 amino acids. V shed 6 bases and J 7 bases; nucleotides not matched to a gene: 12. The CDR3 spells CSVPAGVPRNEQFF. CDR3 nucleotides: TGCAGCGTACCTGCGGGAGTCCCCCGGAATGAGCAGTTCTTC.

This clonotype was counted at least ten times. CDR3 DNA sequence: TGCAGCGCCAATAAGAGGTCCCAAGAGACCCAGTACTTC. Its protein is CSANKRSQETQYF. The rearrangement joins TRBV29-1 to TRBJ2-5; D not certain. The CDR3 covers 13 residues. Germline lookup yields CDR1 SQVTM and CDR2 ANQGSEA. V dropped 7 bases and J dropped 1 base, with 13 bases sitting between them.

The chain combines TRBV7-9 with TRBJ1-2; 7 nucleotides match TRBD1. This CDR3 is 15 amino acids long. CDR1 and CDR2 from the germline V gene are SEHNR and FQNEAQ (reference sequence). V gave up 5 bases and J gave up 0 bases; unmatched junction bases: 6. The CDR3 bases are TGTGCCAGCAGCGATCAGGGGGGAGCTAACTATGGCTACACCTTC. Amino acids: CASSDQGGANYGYTF.

The CDR3 nucleotides are TGTGCCAGCAGCCAAGACTCACTTGGCTATGGCTACACCTTC. It yields the protein CASSQDSLGYGYTF. J is TRBJ1-2 and V is TRBV14; no reliable D call. Trimming took off 0 bases at V and 4 bases at J, with 9 bases between the two ends. Germline V gives CDR1 SGHDN, CDR2 FVKESK. The CDR3 has 14 residues. The full variable domain, rest sourced from reference TRBV14 and TRBJ1-2, is EAGVTQFPSHSVIEKGQTVTLRCDPISGHDNLYWYRRVMGKEIKFLLHFVKESKQDESGMPNNRFLAERTGGTYSTLKVQPAELEDSGVYFCASSQDSLGYGYTFGSGTRLTVV.

This clonotype was counted many times. The chain recombines TRBV6-1 with TRBJ1-6; 9 bases are shared with TRBD1. The CDR3 extends over 16 amino acids. J lost 4 bases, V lost 8 bases, and 9 bases had no gene match. The germline CDR1 and CDR2 sequences are MNHNS and SASEGT. The CDR3 sequence: CASLPVGTGYNSPLHF. For the CDR3, the DNA is TGTGCCAGCCTCCCGGTGGGGACAGGGTATAATTCACCCCTCCACTTT.

This clonotype was recorded many times. The chain combines TRBV12-3 or TRBV12-4 with TRBJ1-5, with no clear D. CDR3 size: 16 residues. V was shortened by 6 bases and J by 3 bases, with 18 bases between the two germline ends. CDR3 DNA: TGTGCCAGCAGCCCCAGCCGCGGACGGGACAATCAGCCCCAGCATTTT. Translated: CASSPSRGRDNQPQHF.

This clonotype was seen only a few times. V is TRBV7-8 and J is TRBJ1-5, with TRBD1 matching over 7 bases. This CDR3 comprises 14 residues. The V and J ends lost 5 bases and 14 bases, in that order; junction bases with no gene match: 15. From germline, CDR1 is SGHVS and CDR2 FQNEAQ. This CDR3 is CASSAQEHRGWKHF. CDR3 nucleotides: TGTGCCAGCAGCGCCCAGGAACACAGGGGATGGAAGCATTTT. The whole variable domain, remainder taken from reference TRBV7-8 and TRBJ1-5, is GAGVSQSPRYKVAKRGQDVALRCDPISGHVSLFWYQQALGQGPEFLTYFQNEAQLDKSGLPSDRFFAERPEGSVSTLKIQRTQQEDSAVYLCASSAQEHRGWKHFGDGTRLSIL.

This clonotype occurred many times. CDR3 residues: CASSQGARREKLFF. The CDR3 DNA is TGTGCCAGCAGTCAGGGGGCGAGGAGAGAAAAACTGTTTTTT. The chain combines TRBV28 with TRBJ1-4; 8 bases line up with TRBD1. CDR3 length: 14 amino acids. Germline trimming cut 5 bases from V and 8 bases from J; bases unmatched to any gene: 7. The germline CDR1 and CDR2 sequences are MDHEN and SYDVKM.

This clonotype was detected many times. V and J are TRBV24-1 and TRBJ2-5; D may be TRBD1 (6 bases). The V end lost 3 bases, the J end lost 9 bases, and 13 bases lay between the germline ends. Germline V CDR1 and CDR2: KGHDR, SFDVKD. CDR3 size: 13 residues. In DNA, the CDR3 is TGTGCCACCAGTGATACGTTAGAGGGGGCCCAGTACTTC. It encodes CATSDTLEGAQYF.

Of note for this clonotype: A much larger clone sits a single nucleotide away, making a read error possible. The V call is TRBV3-1, the J call TRBJ1-4, with D perhaps TRBD1 (6 bases). CDR1 is LGHDT, CDR2 YNNKEL, per germline (reference sequence). The CDR3 is 15 amino acids. CDR3 loop: CASSQGGGLNEKPFF. CDR3 nucleotides: TGTGCCAGCAGCCAAGGTGGGGGCTTGAATGAAAAACCGTTTTTT. Using reference TRBV3-1 and TRBJ1-4 for the parts outside the CDR3, the full variable domain is DTAVSQTPKYLVTQMGNDKSIKCEQNLGHDTMYWYKQDSKKFLKIMFSYNNKELIINETVPNRFSPKSPDKAHLNLHINSLELGDSAVYFCASSQGGGLNEKPFFGSGTQLSVL.

This clonotype was observed a handful of times. V gene TRBV28 combines with J gene TRBJ2-2; perhaps TRBD1 as D (5 bases). V was trimmed by 6 bases and J by 6 bases, leaving 11 bases between them. Germline V gene sequence: CDR1 MDHEN, CDR2 SYDVKM. This CDR3 is 13 amino acids long. CDR3 in amino acids: CASRRQISGELFF. CDR3 nucleotides: TGTGCCAGCAGAAGACAGATCTCCGGGGAGCTGTTTTTT.

The sample holds many counts of this clonotype. V usage is TRBV6-1 and J usage is TRBJ1-1; a possible D gene is TRBD1 (6 bases). Deletions cut 4 bases from V and 5 bases from J, with 14 bases between. Germline CDR1 is MNHNS and CDR2 is SASEGT. The CDR3 totals 14 residues. CDR3 amino acids: CASSVQGGGTEAFF. CDR3 DNA: TGTGCCAGCAGTGTACAGGGAGGTGGAACTGAAGCTTTCTTT.

About this clonotype itself: This may come from a read error, since a much larger clone is one base off. The V gene is TRBV24-1, the J gene TRBJ1-2; D unclear. The CDR3 loop spans 14 amino acids. V was cut by 9 bases and J by 2 bases, with 15 bases left in between. From germline, CDR1 is KGHDR and CDR2 SFDVKD. Here the CDR3 reads CATGNGDSNYGYTF. For the CDR3, the DNA is TGTGCCACCGGGAACGGTGATTCAAACTATGGCTACACCTTC.

This clonotype was seen repeatedly, ten times or more. This rearrangement joins TRBV7-9 to TRBJ2-5; 10 bases align to TRBD2. V lost 7 bases, J lost 5 bases, and 7 bases stayed unmatched. Per the germline V gene, CDR1 is SEHNR and CDR2 is FQNEAQ (reference sequence). CDR3 length: 14 residues. The CDR3 DNA reads TGTGCCAGCACCCTAGCGGGAGTAATGGAGACCCAGTACTTC. It translates to CASTLAGVMETQYF. Variable domain in full (rest from reference TRBV7-9 and TRBJ2-5): DTGVSQNPRHKITKRGQNVTFRCDPISEHNRLYWYRQTLGQGPEFLTYFQNEAQLEKSRLLSDRFSAERPKGSFSTLEIQRTEQGDSAMYLCASTLAGVMETQYFGPGTRLLVL.

This clonotype has only a few counts. A much larger clone sits a single nucleotide away, making a read error possible. The CDR3 is CASSGTVSNQPQHF. The CDR3 DNA is TGTGCCAGCAGCGGGACAGTTAGCAATCAGCCCCAGCATTTT. The genes are TRBV7-9 and TRBJ1-5, with 7 bases that match TRBD1. The germline gives CDR1 SEHNR, CDR2 FQNEAQ (reference sequence). V shed 5 bases and J 0 bases; nucleotides not matched to a gene: 1. The CDR3 has 14 amino acids.

This clonotype was seen only a few times. The gene calls are TRBV12-5 and TRBJ2-2; D call uncertain. Germline CDR1 reads LGHNT; CDR2 reads FRNRAP. Trimming cost V 2 bases and J 6 bases, with 10 bases left between them. The CDR3 consists of 14 residues. The CDR3 nucleotides are TGTGCTAGTGGTTTGCCCCCCGGGTCCGGGGAGCTGTTTTTT. This gives the protein CASGLPPGSGELFF.

This clonotype was observed a few times. This chain links TRBV20-1 with TRBJ1-1, with D possibly matching TRBD1 (6 bases). Per germline, CDR1 DFQATT and CDR2 SNEGSKA (reference sequence). The V and J ends lost 5 bases and 7 bases respectively, with 23 bases between them. The CDR3 sequence is 15 residues long. The CDR3 DNA sequence: TGCAGTGCTTCAACATTAGGGCAGGGGCGAATTGAAGCTTTCTTT. Translated: CSASTLGQGRIEAFF.

This clonotype was detected a few times. V gene TRBV7-6 combines with J gene TRBJ2-7; D is uncertain. CDR3 length: 13 residues. Trimming cost V 8 bases and J 5 bases, with 16 bases left between them. Germline CDR1 and CDR2: SGHVS and FNYEAQ. The CDR3 DNA reads TGTGCCAGCTCACGTCGCGGAGTGGACGAGCAGTACTTC. As protein: CASSRRGVDEQYF.

This clonotype was detected many times. J is TRBJ2-7 and V is TRBV2, with D maybe TRBD1 (6 bases). The CDR3 consists of 14 residues. The V end was cut by 3 bases, the J end by 5 bases, with 14 bases between. Germline V CDR1 and CDR2: SNHLY, FYNNEI. The CDR3 loop reads CASSEGTSGDEQYF. The CDR3 DNA follows: TGTGCCAGCAGTGAGGGGACATCTGGGGACGAGCAGTACTTC.

This clonotype was recorded many times. The chain joins TRBV28 to TRBJ1-6; 10 bases match TRBD1. The ends lost 10 bases at V and 7 bases at J; junction bases unmatched: 7. CDR3 length equals 14 residues. CDR1 is MDHEN, CDR2 SYDVKM, per germline. CDR3 DNA sequence: TGTGCCACCAATCCGGGACAGGGGAATTCACCCCTCCACTTT. Translating gives CATNPGQGNSPLHF.

This clonotype was picked up many times. V and J are TRBV7-9 and TRBJ1-6; 11 bases match TRBD1. After removal of 5 bases from V and 7 bases from J, the junction contained 4 bases not matched to a gene. Per the germline V gene, CDR1 is SEHNR and CDR2 is FQNEAQ (reference sequence). The CDR3 runs to 15 residues. CDR3 sequence: CASSPGTGGNSPLHF. The CDR3 bases are TGTGCCAGCAGCCCAGGGACAGGGGGAAATTCACCCCTCCACTTT.